These T cell receptor beta chains were read from a single sample in a study of T cell changes during pregnancy in multiple sclerosis. This table comes from immunoSEQ multiplex PCR, and its TCRdb copy is limited to in-frame clones, with some not included. The sample gives 90,000 to 130,000 clones, approximately 90% of which show up once; 1.5% to 1.7% is in the top ten. Sequences were derived from peripheral blood, sampled in the third trimester of pregnancy. These receptors all stem from a female donor with multiple sclerosis, enrolled in a pregnancy study. CDR3s leave out the opening cysteine and the closing phenylalanine or tryptophan. Fields, in order: clone size, J gene, V gene, CDR3 protein. A clone size is listed for some rows: how often the clone was seen (once, few, many), or a class if it is expanded.

>NA|TRBJ2-2|TRBV19
ASRVGGGPTGELF
>NA|TRBJ2-1|TRBV10-3
AISPGREYNEQF
>NA|TRBJ2-7|TRBV5-1
ASSFNFYEQY
>NA|TRBJ1-1|TRBV30
AWRRAGGRTEAF
>NA|TRBJ1-6|TRBV6-1
ASSATGDRPPLH
>once|TRBJ2-3|TRBV9
ASSPGGPRTDTQY
>NA|TRBJ2-7|TRBV9
ASSGSTGTYEQY
>NA|TRBJ1-5|TRBV12-2
ASRSVPVTGIFGQPQH
>NA|TRBJ1-2|TRBV7-3
ASSSSGGNGYT
>NA|TRBJ2-2|TRBV18
ASSPLAGETGELF
>NA|TRBJ1-2|TRBV7-2
ASSPPGLTSSYGYT
>NA|TRBJ1-4|TRBV28
ASTRSHGQVV
>NA|TRBJ2-5|TRBV4-2
ASSPSGEWETQY
>NA|TRBJ1-1|TRBV2
ASTEQGVNTEAF
>once|TRBJ1-1|TRBV6-5
ASSYSWGGGNTEAF
>NA|TRBJ1-1|TRBV7-3
ASSWTAYTEAF
>NA|TRBJ1-6|TRBV30
AWSPGTGSQRLH
>NA|TRBJ2-3|TRBV5-1
ASSLKEGGYTDTQY
>NA|TRBJ2-3|TRBV30
ACSRGLSTDTQY
>NA|TRBJ1-2|TRBV10-2
ASSERTGGYGYT
>NA|TRBJ2-2|TRBV9
ASSHTFSGGLGGELF
>NA|TRBJ2-5|TRBV2
ASSGVLGQGQETQY
>NA|TRBJ2-1|TRBV19
ASSMGGGNEQF
>NA|TRBJ1-3|TRBV29-1
SVEIGQTSGNTIY